These T cell receptor beta chains were read from a single sample in a study of blood T cell repertoires in COVID-19. TCRdb's copy holds only in-frame clones and misses some; the assay was immunoSEQ multiplex PCR. The sample shows about 180,000 clones, roughly 87% of them seen only once. Sequencing input: PBMCs or T cells enriched from blood (not recorded which). The receptors shown here come from a human donor with acute COVID-19. The donor label of this sample is uncertain. Both conserved end residues are part of each CDR3. A D gene is named only where the DNA matches it firmly. Expanded clones are given a class, and other clones once, few, many or no size at all.

clone_size j_call d_call v_call cdr3_aa cdr3_nt
NA TRBJ2-3 NA TRBV6-5 CASSSRKTDTQYF TGTGCCAGCAGTTCTAGGAAGACAGATACGCAGTATTTT
few TRBJ2-5 NA TRBV24-1 CATSDPRDQETQYF TGTGCCACCAGTGACCCTCGGGATCAAGAGACCCAGTACTTC
NA TRBJ1-4 TRBD1 TRBV7-2 CASSFRDRGLANEKLFF TGTGCCAGCAGCTTCCGGGACAGGGGACTAGCTAATGAAAAACTGTTTTTT
NA TRBJ1-3 NA TRBV6-5 CASRPPGDANTIYF TGTGCCAGCAGGCCCCCAGGGGACGCAAACACCATATATTTT
NA TRBJ2-7 TRBD1 TRBV6-5 CASISPGDRNYEQYF TGTGCCAGCATCTCTCCCGGGGACAGAAACTACGAGCAGTACTTC
NA TRBJ1-1 NA TRBV19 CASNPQGLNTEAFF TGTGCCAGTAACCCACAGGGTTTGAACACTGAAGCTTTCTTT
few TRBJ2-1 NA TRBV18 CASSPSGDEQFF TGTGCCAGCTCACCCTCAGGGGATGAGCAGTTCTTC
NA TRBJ1-5 TRBD1 TRBV5-1 CASSLGEQGALSNQPQHF TGCGCCAGCAGCTTGGGGGAACAGGGGGCCCTTAGCAATCAGCCCCAGCATTTT
NA TRBJ1-1 NA TRBV7-8 CASSPGRGSLMDTEAFF TGTGCCAGCAGCCCCGGACGGGGGAGTCTTATGGACACTGAAGCTTTCTTT
NA TRBJ2-7 TRBD1 TRBV6-5 CASSLGTGAYEQYF TGTGCCAGCAGTCTAGGGACAGGCGCTTACGAGCAGTACTTC
NA TRBJ2-3 NA TRBV11-3 CASSPQGDTQYF TGTGCCAGCAGCCCCCAGGGAGATACGCAGTATTTT
NA TRBJ1-3 NA TRBV10-3 CAISELDSRGNTIYF TGTGCCATCAGTGAGTTGGACTCTAGGGGAAACACCATATATTTT
NA TRBJ2-5 NA TRBV6-2/TRBV6-3 CASSFGIRGGTQYF TGTGCCAGCAGTTTTGGTATTAGGGGTGGGACCCAGTACTTC
NA TRBJ2-7 NA TRBV21-1 CASTYCRVLGYEQYF TGTGCCAGCACCTACTGCAGGGTATTGGGCTACGAGCAGTACTTC
NA TRBJ1-1 TRBD1 TRBV18 CASSRAGQGTEAFF TGTGCCAGCTCACGAGCGGGACAGGGGACTGAAGCTTTCTTT
NA TRBJ2-1 TRBD2 TRBV27 CASSLQRGPYNEQFF TGTGCCAGCAGTTTACAGCGGGGCCCTTACAATGAGCAGTTCTTC
NA TRBJ1-2 TRBD1 TRBV7-9 CASSSNPYRTGLRYGYTF TGTGCCAGCAGCTCCAATCCTTATCGGACAGGTCTTAGGTACGGCTACACCTTC
NA TRBJ2-3 TRBD2 TRBV4-1 CASSQPPTGGRTSTDTQYF TGCGCCAGCAGCCAACCCCCCACGGGGGGGCGAACTAGCACAGATACGCAGTATTTT
NA TRBJ1-5 TRBD1 TRBV19 CASSSGQGEDSNQPQHF TGTGCCAGTAGTTCAGGACAGGGAGAAGATAGCAATCAGCCCCAGCATTTT